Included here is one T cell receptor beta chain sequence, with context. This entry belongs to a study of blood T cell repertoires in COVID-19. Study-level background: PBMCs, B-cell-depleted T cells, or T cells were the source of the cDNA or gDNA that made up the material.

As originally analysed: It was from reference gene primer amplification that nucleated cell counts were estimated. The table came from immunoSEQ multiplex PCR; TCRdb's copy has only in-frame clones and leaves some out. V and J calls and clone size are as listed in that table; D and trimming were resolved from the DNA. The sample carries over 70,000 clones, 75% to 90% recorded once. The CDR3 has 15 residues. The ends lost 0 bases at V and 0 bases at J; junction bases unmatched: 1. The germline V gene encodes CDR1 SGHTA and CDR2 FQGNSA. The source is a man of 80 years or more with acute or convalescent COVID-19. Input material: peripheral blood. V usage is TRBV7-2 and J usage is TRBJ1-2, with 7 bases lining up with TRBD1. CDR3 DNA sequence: TGTGCCAGCAGCTTAGCACAGGGGCCTAACTATGGCTACACCTTC. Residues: CASSLAQGPNYGYTF.